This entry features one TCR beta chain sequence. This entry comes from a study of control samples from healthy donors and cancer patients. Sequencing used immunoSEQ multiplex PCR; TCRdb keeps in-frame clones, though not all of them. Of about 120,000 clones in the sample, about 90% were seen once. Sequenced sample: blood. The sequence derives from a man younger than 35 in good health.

The CDR3 protein is CASSEKSQPQHF. For the CDR3, the DNA is TGTGCCAGCAGTGAGAAATCTCAGCCCCAGCATTTT. The chain recombines TRBV2 with TRBJ1-5; D is uncertain. V lost 3 bases, J lost 6 bases, and 6 bases lay in between. The CDR3 consists of 12 residues. Germline assignment: CDR1 SNHLY and CDR2 FYNNEI. The full variable domain, with the rest looked up from reference TRBV2 and TRBJ1-5, is EPEVTQTPSHQVTQMGQEVILRCVPISNHLYFYWYRQILGQKVEFLVSFYNNEISEKSEIFDDQFSVERPDGSNFTLKIRSTKLEDSAMYFCASSEKSQPQHFGDGTRLSIL.